One sample yielded the 9 T cell receptor beta chains listed below, sequenced in a study of beta chain features in type 1 diabetes. The study reverse transcribed the entire isolated RNA, so it sequenced expressed TCRB transcripts. The method was immunoSEQ multiplex PCR; TCRdb's version includes in-frame clones alone and lacks a portion of them. The sample includes about 150,000 clones, about a tenth of them seen just once. Sequenced: central memory CD4+ T cells from blood. Receptors were obtained from a man younger than 35 in good health.

This clone was recorded once. The chain uses TRBV6-5 and TRBJ1-5; the D gene is possibly TRBD1 (5 bases). The V and J ends lost 2 bases and 7 bases respectively, with 12 bases between them. CDR3 size: 14 residues. Looked up from germline, CDR1 is MNHEY and CDR2 is SVGAGI. CDR3 residues: CASSYDRGGQPQHF. For the CDR3, the DNA is TGTGCCAGCAGTTACGATAGGGGCGGACAGCCCCAGCATTTT.

This chain connects TRBV6-6 to TRBJ2-5, with TRBD2 matching over 13 bases. Germline CDR1 MNHNY, CDR2 SVGAGI (reference sequence). There are 15 residues in the CDR3. The ends lost 5 bases at V and 5 bases at J; junction bases unmatched: 5. CDR3 protein: CASSQLAGGLETQYF. The CDR3 nucleotides read TGTGCCAGCAGTCAACTAGCGGGGGGGCTCGAGACCCAGTACTTC.

The V and J genes are TRBV5-1 and TRBJ2-5; 9 nucleotides line up with TRBD1. The CDR3 runs 16 residues. Germline-derived CDR1 and CDR2 are SGHRS and YFSETQ. The V and J ends lost 3 bases and 4 bases, in that order; junction bases with no gene match: 10. CDR3 in DNA: TGCGCCAGCAGCTGGACAGGACAGGGGCACGGAGAGACCCAGTACTTC. This translates into CASSWTGQGHGETQYF.

Only a few counts were recorded for this clone. V and J are TRBV4-1 and TRBJ1-5; 7 positions agree with TRBD1. Germline V gene data show CDR1 as MGHRA and CDR2 as YSYEKL. The CDR3 extends over 15 amino acids. Germline trimming cut 5 bases from V and 3 bases from J; bases unmatched to any gene: 7. The CDR3 DNA is TGCGCCAGCAGCTACGACAGGGTTAACAATCAGCCCCAGCATTTT. This codes for CASSYDRVNNQPQHF.

The rearrangement joins TRBV7-2 to TRBJ2-1, with a tentative D call TRBD2 (6 bases). CDR1 is SGHTA, CDR2 FQGNSA, per germline. V was pared by 4 bases and J by 4 bases, with 17 bases between. The CDR3 has 16 amino acids. Here the CDR3 reads CASSSWGVGKYNEQFF. CDR3 nucleotides: TGTGCCAGCAGCTCCTGGGGGGTAGGGAAATACAATGAGCAGTTCTTC.

This clone has at least ten counts. The chain has TRBV6-6 and TRBJ2-7; D might be TRBD2 (6 bases). The V end lost 5 bases, the J end lost 3 bases, and 11 bases lay between the germline ends. The CDR3 loop spans 13 amino acids. Germline CDR1 reads MNHNY; CDR2 reads SVGAGI (reference sequence). The CDR3 DNA follows: TGTGCCAGCAGTCCCGGGGGTCTCTACGAGCAGTACTTC. Its protein is CASSPGGLYEQYF.

V is TRBV6-6 and J is TRBJ1-4, with TRBD1 matching over 7 bases. V shed 6 bases, J shed 2 bases, and the junction held 3 bases outside the gene matches. This CDR3 region has 14 residues. Germline CDR1 is MNHNY and CDR2 is SVGAGI (reference sequence). In DNA, the CDR3 is TGTGCCAGCAGGAAGGGACAGACTAATGAAAAACTGTTTTTT. Protein: CASRKGQTNEKLFF.

The CDR3, as DNA: TGTGCCAGCAGCTTACGCTATAGCGGGGGTTCAGATGAGCAGTTCTTC. Translated: CASSLRYSGGSDEQFF. This rearrangement joins TRBV7-2 to TRBJ2-1; TRBD2 aligns across 9 bases. V was pared by 2 bases and J by 8 bases, with 10 bases of the junction left unmatched. Per germline, CDR1 SGHTA and CDR2 FQGNSA. The CDR3 has 16 amino acids.

V and J are TRBV18 and TRBJ2-1; D gene unclear. This CDR3 comprises 14 residues. Germline V gene sequence: CDR1 KGHSH, CDR2 LQKENI. The germline V and J ends were trimmed by 7 bases and 0 bases, with 10 bases remaining between them. In DNA, the CDR3 is TGTGCCAGCTTCCAACAGTCCTCCTACAATGAGCAGTTCTTC. Translated: CASFQQSSYNEQFF.